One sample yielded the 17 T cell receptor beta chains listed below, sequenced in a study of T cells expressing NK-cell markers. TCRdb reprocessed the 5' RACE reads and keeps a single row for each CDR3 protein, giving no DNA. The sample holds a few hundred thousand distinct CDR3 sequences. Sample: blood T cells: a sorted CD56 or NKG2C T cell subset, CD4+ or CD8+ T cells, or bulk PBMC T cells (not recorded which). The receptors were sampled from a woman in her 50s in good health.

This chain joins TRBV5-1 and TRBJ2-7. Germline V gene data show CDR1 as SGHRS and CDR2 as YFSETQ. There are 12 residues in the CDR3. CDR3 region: CASSPPSREQYF.

The CDR3 loop is CASSLAPRSGELFF. This chain joins TRBV7-8 and TRBJ2-2. CDR1 is SGHVS, CDR2 FQNEAQ, per germline. This CDR3 region has 14 residues.

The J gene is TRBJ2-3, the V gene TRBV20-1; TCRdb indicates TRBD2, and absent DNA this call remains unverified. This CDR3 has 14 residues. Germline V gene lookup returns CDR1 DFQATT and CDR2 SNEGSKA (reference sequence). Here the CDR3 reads CSASPTSGQGTQYF.

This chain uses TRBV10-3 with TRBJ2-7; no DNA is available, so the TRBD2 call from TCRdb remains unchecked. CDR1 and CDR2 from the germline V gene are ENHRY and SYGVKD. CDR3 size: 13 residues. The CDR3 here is CAIRGLAGNEQYF.

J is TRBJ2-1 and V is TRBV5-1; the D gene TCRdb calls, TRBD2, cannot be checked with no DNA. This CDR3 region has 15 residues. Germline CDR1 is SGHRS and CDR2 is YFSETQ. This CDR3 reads CASSFSGSDPNEQFF.

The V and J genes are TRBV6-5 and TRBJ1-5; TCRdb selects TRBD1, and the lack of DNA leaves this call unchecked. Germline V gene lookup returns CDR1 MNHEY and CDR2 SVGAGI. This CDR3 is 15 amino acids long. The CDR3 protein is CASSPTGDVFQPQHF.

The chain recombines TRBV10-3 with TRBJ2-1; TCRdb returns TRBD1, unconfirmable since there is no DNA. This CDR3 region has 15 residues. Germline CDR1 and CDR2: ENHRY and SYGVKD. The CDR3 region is CAISDLGGHYNEQFF.

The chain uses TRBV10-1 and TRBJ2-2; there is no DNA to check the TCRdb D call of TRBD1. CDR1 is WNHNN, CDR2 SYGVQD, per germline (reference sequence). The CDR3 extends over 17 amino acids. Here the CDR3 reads CASSDPGNVRGPGELFF.

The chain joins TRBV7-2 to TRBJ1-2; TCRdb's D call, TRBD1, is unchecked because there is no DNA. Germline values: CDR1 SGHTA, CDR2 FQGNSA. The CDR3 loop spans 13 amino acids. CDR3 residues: CASSLGGFEGYTF.

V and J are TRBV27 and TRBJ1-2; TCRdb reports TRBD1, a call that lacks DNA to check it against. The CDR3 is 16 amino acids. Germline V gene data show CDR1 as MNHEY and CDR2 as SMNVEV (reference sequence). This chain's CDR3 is CASRPTGANPRDGYTF.

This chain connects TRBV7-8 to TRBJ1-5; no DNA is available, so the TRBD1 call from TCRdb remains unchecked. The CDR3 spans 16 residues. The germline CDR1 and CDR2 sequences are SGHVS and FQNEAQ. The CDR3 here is CASSLLDRDSNQPQHF.

CDR3: CSARAPDVIYGYTF. The chain uses TRBV20-1 and TRBJ1-2. Germline CDR1 reads DFQATT; CDR2 reads SNEGSKA (reference sequence). The CDR3 covers 14 residues.

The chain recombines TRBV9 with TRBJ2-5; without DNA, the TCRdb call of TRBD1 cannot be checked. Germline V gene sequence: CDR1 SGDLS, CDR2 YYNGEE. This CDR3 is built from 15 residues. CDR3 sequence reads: CASSVAAGGWETQYF.

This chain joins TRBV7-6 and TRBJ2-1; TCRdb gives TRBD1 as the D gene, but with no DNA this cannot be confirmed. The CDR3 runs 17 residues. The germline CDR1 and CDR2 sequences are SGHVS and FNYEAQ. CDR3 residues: CASSLYRARSARNEQFF.

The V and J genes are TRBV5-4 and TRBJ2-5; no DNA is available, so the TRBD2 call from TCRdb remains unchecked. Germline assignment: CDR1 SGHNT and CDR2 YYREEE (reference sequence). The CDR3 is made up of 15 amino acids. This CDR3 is CASSPTSATQETQYF.

This CDR3 is CASGFGQALAKNIQYF. The chain uses TRBV12-5 and TRBJ2-4. This CDR3 has 16 residues. Germline loops: CDR1 LGHNT, CDR2 FRNRAP. Supplemented by reference TRBV12-5 and TRBJ2-4, the full variable domain reads DARVTQTPRHKVTEMGQEVTMRCQPILGHNTVFWYRQTMMQGLELLAYFRNRAPLDDSGMPKDRFSAEMPDATLATLKIQPSEPRDSAVYFCASGFGQALAKNIQYFGAGTRLSVL.

The CDR3 loop is CASSFLPGRAGDSGANVLTF. V is TRBV5-1 and J is TRBJ2-6; with no DNA, the TCRdb D assignment of TRBD2 cannot be verified. Germline values: CDR1 SGHRS, CDR2 YFSETQ. The CDR3 extends over 20 amino acids.